A single sample gave rise to the 25 T cell receptor beta chains below, sequenced in a study of beta chain features in type 1 diabetes. The study reverse transcribed the entire isolated RNA, so it sequenced expressed TCRB transcripts. Produced via immunoSEQ multiplex PCR; TCRdb's table is partial and in-frame only. Here the sample spans roughly 50,000 clones, roughly 48% being singletons. For these receptors, no antigen is known. Study observations and caveats: Significant though moderate, a shortening of TCRB CDR3s appeared in all four CD4+ subsets of Type 1 diabetes patients.

Sequencing was carried out using stem cell memory CD4+ T cells from blood. Every receptor here comes from a man aged 25 to 40 with type 1 diabetes.

This clone has just a few counts. The CDR3 DNA sequence: TGTGCCAGCAGCTTAAAACTAGCGCTAATGGATACGCAGTATTTT. Translating it yields CASSLKLALMDTQYF. The chain recombines TRBV7-9 with TRBJ2-3; 7 nucleotides align to TRBD2. V shed 2 bases, J shed 6 bases, and the junction held 8 bases outside the gene matches. The germline CDR1 and CDR2 sequences are SEHNR and FQNEAQ (reference sequence). CDR3 length: 15 residues.

This chain connects TRBV7-8 to TRBJ2-7; D is undetermined. Per germline, CDR1 SGHVS and CDR2 FQNEAQ. The length of the CDR3 is 13 residues. Between the trimmed V and J ends, which lost 5 bases and 2 bases, there was a span of 10 bases. The CDR3 loop is CASSRDRAYEQYF. CDR3 in DNA: TGTGCCAGCAGCCGAGACCGGGCCTACGAGCAGTACTTC.

The gene calls are TRBV7-9 and TRBJ2-4; 8 nucleotides align to TRBD1. The CDR3 runs to 14 residues. The V gene end was trimmed by 5 bases and the J gene end by 6 bases; junction bases not matched to a gene: 6. Germline CDR1 is SEHNR and CDR2 is FQNEAQ (reference sequence). The CDR3 coding sequence is TGTGCCAGCAGCCAGACAGGGGCAGGAAACATTCAGTACTTC. Its protein product is CASSQTGAGNIQYF. Drawing the rest from reference TRBV7-9 and TRBJ2-4, the complete variable domain is DTGVSQNPRHKITKRGQNVTFRCDPISEHNRLYWYRQTLGQGPEFLTYFQNEAQLEKSRLLSDRFSAERPKGSFSTLEIQRTEQGDSAMYLCASSQTGAGNIQYFGAGTRLSVL.

The DNA for the CDR3 is TGTGCCAGCAGTTACGACACTAGCGGGAGAAGGGAGCAGTTCTTC. As protein: CASSYDTSGRREQFF. The rearrangement links TRBV6-5 to TRBJ2-1, with TRBD2 matching over 11 bases. The germline V gene has CDR1 MNHEY and CDR2 SVGAGI. This CDR3 has 15 amino acids. Losses at the gene ends were 2 bases for V and 10 bases for J; bases not matched to a gene: 7.

This clone was seen only a few times. The chain recombines TRBV18 with TRBJ1-5; possible D gene TRBD1, 6 bases. There are 14 residues in the CDR3. Deletions cut 3 bases from V and 6 bases from J, with 12 bases between. The V gene's germline CDR1 is KGHSH and CDR2 LQKENI. The CDR3 loop reads CASSPLRGFQPQHF. CDR3 nucleotide sequence: TGTGCCAGCTCACCGTTAAGGGGGTTTCAGCCCCAGCATTTT.

The chain is built from TRBV6-6 and TRBJ1-2; perhaps TRBD1 as D (5 bases). The ends were cut back, 0 bases at V and 4 bases at J, with 6 bases in the middle. This CDR3 region has 13 residues. Germline V gene sequence: CDR1 MNHNY, CDR2 SVGAGI (reference sequence). The CDR3 is CASSYSTVYGYTF. CDR3 DNA: TGTGCCAGCAGTTACTCGACAGTCTATGGCTACACCTTC.

This clone was counted between two and nine times. J is TRBJ2-2 and V is TRBV5-1, with no clear D. The CDR3 contains 15 residues. Germline lookup yields CDR1 SGHRS and CDR2 YFSETQ. V lost 6 bases to trimming and J lost 5 bases, with 17 bases between them. CDR3 in amino acids: CASTQTSPDTGELFF. The CDR3 DNA follows: TGCGCCAGCACCCAGACAAGCCCGGATACCGGGGAGCTGTTTTTT. The entire variable domain, with the rest obtained from reference TRBV5-1 and TRBJ2-2, is as follows: KAGVTQTPRYLIKTRGQQVTLSCSPISGHRSVSWYQQTPGQGLQFLFEYFSETQRNKGNFPGRFSGRQFSNSRSEMNVSTLELGDSALYLCASTQTSPDTGELFFGEGSRLTVL.

The chain joins TRBV5-1 to TRBJ1-4; 8 bases fit TRBD1. Germline-derived CDR1 and CDR2 are SGHRS and YFSETQ. The J segment lost 3 bases and the V segment lost 4 bases, leaving 5 bases of the junction unmatched. The CDR3 is made up of 15 amino acids. CDR3 loop: CASSGGTGPNEKLFF. The DNA of the CDR3 is TGCGCCAGCAGCGGCGGGACAGGACCTAATGAAAAACTGTTTTTT.

This clone was observed a few times. The chain couples TRBV11-2 to TRBJ2-1, with TRBD2 matching over 9 bases. Losses at the gene ends were 4 bases for V and 4 bases for J; bases not matched to a gene: 5. This CDR3 is built from 15 residues. Germline-derived CDR1 and CDR2 are SGHAT and FQNNGV. CDR3: CASSYSSGGYNEQFF. The DNA for the CDR3 is TGTGCCAGCAGCTACAGTAGCGGGGGTTACAATGAGCAGTTCTTC.

The chain recombines TRBV29-1 with TRBJ2-3, with TRBD2 matching over 12 bases. The CDR3 extends over 18 amino acids. Germline CDR1 is SQVTM and CDR2 is ANQGSEA. Trimming removed 6 bases from V and 0 bases from J; junction bases left unmatched: 13. In DNA, the CDR3 is TGCAGCGTGGGGGGAGGACTAGCGGGGAAGATAAGCACAGATACGCAGTATTTT. Translated, it gives CSVGGGLAGKISTDTQYF.

This clone has only a few counts. This sample includes further DNA sequences coding for the same CDR3. This chain joins TRBV2 and TRBJ2-1; D ambiguous. The germline CDR1 and CDR2 sequences are SNHLY and FYNNEI. CDR3 length: 13 amino acids. Deletions cut 3 bases from V and 0 bases from J, with 3 bases between. This chain's CDR3 is CASSESSYNEQFF. The CDR3 region has the DNA TGTGCCAGCAGTGAGAGCTCCTACAATGAGCAGTTCTTC.

The J gene is TRBJ2-3, the V gene TRBV13; the match to TRBD2 covers 9 bases. With 2 bases clipped from V and 3 bases from J, the junction kept 12 bases outside the gene matches. Germline V gene lookup returns CDR1 PRHDT and CDR2 FYEKMQ (reference sequence). The CDR3 runs 18 residues. CDR3 in amino acids: CASSLRSGPSGTTDTQYF. CDR3 nucleotides: TGTGCCAGCAGCTTACGGAGCGGCCCTAGCGGGACGACAGATACGCAGTATTTT.

The chain has TRBV18 and TRBJ2-3; D unclear. The CDR3 consists of 15 residues. The germline V gene has CDR1 KGHSH and CDR2 LQKENI. The V gene lost 3 bases and the J gene lost 2 bases, with 12 bases spanning the gap. The chain's CDR3 is CASSPASPLTDTQYF. The CDR3 nucleotides are TGTGCCAGCTCACCTGCTAGTCCGCTCACAGATACGCAGTATTTT.

CDR3 amino acids: CASSPGLAANEQFF. For the CDR3, the DNA is TGTGCCAGCAGCCCTGGACTAGCGGCCAATGAGCAGTTCTTC. The rearrangement links TRBV7-3 to TRBJ2-1, with 10 bases fitting TRBD2. Germline V gene lookup returns CDR1 SGHTA and CDR2 FQGTGA. The J segment lost 6 bases and the V segment lost 5 bases, leaving 4 bases of the junction unmatched. The CDR3 contains 14 residues.

This clone appeared once. V and J are TRBV20-1 and TRBJ2-5; 8 nucleotides agree with TRBD2. Germline V lookup: CDR1 DFQATT, CDR2 SNEGSKA (reference sequence). This CDR3 comprises 11 residues. The CDR3 loop is CRAGAQETQYF. CDR3 nucleotides: TGCAGAGCGGGGGCCCAAGAGACCCAGTACTTC.

This clone appeared a few times. The chain recombines TRBV4-2 with TRBJ2-3; D not certain. The CDR3 extends over 15 amino acids. Germline-derived CDR1 and CDR2 are LGHNA and YNFKEQ. V lost 0 bases, J lost 3 bases, and 10 bases lay in between. CDR3 sequence: CASSQEGLRTDTQYF. The CDR3 bases are TGTGCCAGCAGCCAAGAGGGCCTTAGGACAGATACGCAGTATTTT.

This clone has just a few counts. J is TRBJ2-1 and V is TRBV6-6; 7 bases fit TRBD1. Germline loops: CDR1 MNHNY, CDR2 SVGAGI (reference sequence). V gave up 6 bases and J gave up 0 bases; unmatched junction bases: 5. The CDR3 has 15 amino acids. DNA of the CDR3: TGTGCCAGCAGAGGGGGCAGTACCTCCTACAATGAGCAGTTCTTC. It is translated as CASRGGSTSYNEQFF.

A few counts support this clone. V is TRBV28 and J is TRBJ2-3, with a weak D call TRBD1 (6 bases). Deletions cut 5 bases from V and 0 bases from J, with 15 bases between. The CDR3 spans 16 residues. Per the germline V gene, CDR1 is MDHEN and CDR2 is SYDVKM. The CDR3 region has the DNA TGTGCCAGCAGTCTTCGACAGGCCACTAGCACAGATACGCAGTATTTT. Residues: CASSLRQATSTDTQYF.

The chain combines TRBV11-2 with TRBJ2-5; 9 nucleotides line up with TRBD1. Germline CDR1 SGHAT, CDR2 FQNNGV. Unmatched junction bases numbered 2, after V lost 6 bases and J lost 3 bases. This CDR3 spans 13 amino acids. The CDR3 DNA reads as TGTGCCAGCAGATGGACAGGGGAAGAGACCCAGTACTTC. The encoded protein is CASRWTGEETQYF.

The chain recombines TRBV13 with TRBJ2-7, with TRBD1 as a possible D gene (5 bases). The CDR3 loop spans 17 amino acids. Germline CDR1 PRHDT, CDR2 FYEKMQ (reference sequence). Trimming took off 2 bases at V and 1 base at J, with 18 bases between the two ends. The CDR3 bases are TGTGCCAGCAGCTTATTGGGCAGGGTCCCCACTTCCTACGAGCAGTACTTC. This gives the protein CASSLLGRVPTSYEQYF.

The CDR3 DNA reads as TGTGCCAGCAGCCAAGATAGAGGAGGAGAGCAGTTCTTC. Its protein product is CASSQDRGGEQFF. The rearrangement uses TRBV4-2 and TRBJ2-1; D perhaps matches TRBD2 (5 bases). The germline V and J ends were trimmed by 0 bases and 10 bases, with 10 bases remaining between them. The V gene's germline CDR1 is LGHNA and CDR2 YNFKEQ. The CDR3 sequence is 13 residues long.

The chain combines TRBV11-2 with TRBJ1-2; 8 bases agree with TRBD1. V dropped 5 bases and J dropped 1; count of bases not matched to a gene: 9. The CDR3 has 16 amino acids. The V gene's germline CDR1 is SGHAT and CDR2 FQNNGV. CDR3 loop: CASSRNVGQVNYGYTF. The CDR3 DNA is TGTGCCAGCAGCCGCAATGTGGGACAGGTTAACTATGGCTACACCTTC.

This chain links TRBV5-5 with TRBJ2-1; maybe TRBD2 (5 bases). CDR3 length: 16 amino acids. Per the germline V gene, CDR1 is SGHKS and CDR2 is YYEKEE (reference sequence). With 4 bases removed from V and 5 bases from J, the gap between germline ends came to 19 bases. CDR3 DNA: TGTGCCAGCAGCCGACCCTTAACTAGTTCCCACAATGAGCAGTTCTTC. It yields the protein CASSRPLTSSHNEQFF.

V usage is TRBV19 and J usage is TRBJ1-1, with 8 positions matching TRBD1. The CDR3 totals 15 residues. Trimming cost V 1 base and J 7 bases; bases outside gene matches: 8. The germline CDR1 and CDR2 sequences are LNHDA and SQIVND (reference sequence). The CDR3 coding sequence is TGTGCCAGTAGTATAGCCCGGACAGGGTGGGGTGAAGCTTTCTTT. As protein: CASSIARTGWGEAFF.

This clone was picked up a small number of times. The V gene is TRBV4-1, the J gene TRBJ2-7; 7 nucleotides align to TRBD2. V dropped 3 bases and J dropped 1; count of bases not matched to a gene: 6. The germline V gene encodes CDR1 MGHRA and CDR2 YSYEKL. The CDR3 length is 15 residues. DNA of the CDR3: TGCGCCAGCAGCCATCCCCCGGGGGGATCCTACGAGCAGTACTTC. This translates into CASSHPPGGSYEQYF.